Listed here are 3 T cell receptor beta chains from one sample, sequenced in a study of blood T cell repertoires in COVID-19. Libraries were prepared by immunoSEQ multiplex PCR; TCRdb keeps only in-frame clonotypes and omits some of them. The sample lists 250,000 to 300,000 clones; around 85% were seen once. Source material: peripheral blood. All receptors derive from a woman aged 70-85 years with acute or convalescent COVID-19.

The V call is TRBV2, the J call TRBJ1-1; TRBD1 matches at 7 bases. Germline lookup yields CDR1 SNHLY and CDR2 FYNNEI. V was clipped by 6 bases and J by 4 bases; unmatched bases: 11. The CDR3 sequence is 15 residues long. The CDR3: CASRTRQGGGTEAFF. Written as DNA, the CDR3 is TGTGCCAGCAGAACTAGACAGGGTGGGGGCACTGAAGCTTTCTTT.

The genes are TRBV12-5 and TRBJ2-5, with 12 bases lining up with TRBD2. Germline CDR1 and CDR2: LGHNT and FRNRAP. CDR3 length equals 15 residues. J lost 5 bases, V lost 5 bases, and 6 bases had no gene match. The CDR3 DNA sequence: TGTGCTAGTGGTCCTGGACTAGCGGGGAGCGAGACCCAGTACTTC. This encodes CASGPGLAGSETQYF.

V is TRBV5-1 and J is TRBJ2-7, with 7 positions matching TRBD2. Germline V gene data show CDR1 as SGHRS and CDR2 as YFSETQ. The CDR3 consists of 14 residues. The V gene end was trimmed by 4 bases and the J gene end by 5 bases; junction bases not matched to a gene: 9. This chain's CDR3 is CASSPGGGFDEQYF. The CDR3 nucleotides are TGCGCCAGCAGCCCCGGGGGAGGGTTTGACGAGCAGTACTTC.